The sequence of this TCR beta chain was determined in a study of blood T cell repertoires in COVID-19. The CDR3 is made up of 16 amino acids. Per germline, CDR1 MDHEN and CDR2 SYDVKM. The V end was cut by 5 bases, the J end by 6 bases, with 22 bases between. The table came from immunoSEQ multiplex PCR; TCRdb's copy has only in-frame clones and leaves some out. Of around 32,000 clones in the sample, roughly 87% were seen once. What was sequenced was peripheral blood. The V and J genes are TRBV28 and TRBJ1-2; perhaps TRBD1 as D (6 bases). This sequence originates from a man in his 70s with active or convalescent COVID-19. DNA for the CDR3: TGTGCCAGCAGTGGGGTAACTCTGGACAGCTCCCATGGCTACACCTTC. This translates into CASSGVTLDSSHGYTF.